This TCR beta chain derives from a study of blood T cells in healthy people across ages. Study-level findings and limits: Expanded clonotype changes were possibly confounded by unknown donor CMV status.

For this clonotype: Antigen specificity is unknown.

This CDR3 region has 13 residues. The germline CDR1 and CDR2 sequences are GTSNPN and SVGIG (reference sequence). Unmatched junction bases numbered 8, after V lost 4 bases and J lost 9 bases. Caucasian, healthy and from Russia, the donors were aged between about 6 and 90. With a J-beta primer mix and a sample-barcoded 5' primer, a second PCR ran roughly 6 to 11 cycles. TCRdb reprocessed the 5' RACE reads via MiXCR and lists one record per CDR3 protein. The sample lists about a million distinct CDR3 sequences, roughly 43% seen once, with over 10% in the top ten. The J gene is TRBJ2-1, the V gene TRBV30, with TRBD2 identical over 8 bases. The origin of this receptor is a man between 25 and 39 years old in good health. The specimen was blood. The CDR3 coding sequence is TGTGCCTGGAATCGCGGGGGGCCTAGTGAGCAGTTCTTC. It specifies CAWNRGGPSEQFF.